These T cell receptor beta chains were read from a single sample in a study of cytomegalovirus exposure and HLA in healthy donors. Clones were sequenced by immunoSEQ multiplex PCR, and TCRdb holds only the in-frame ones, with some missing. This sample has approximately 90,000 clones, with roughly four fifths found just once. The sample consisted of PBMCs. The receptors stem from a man aged 25 to 40 in good health and CMV-seronegative. Each CDR3 is given with its conserved first and last residue. The order of the fields is clone size, D gene, J gene, V gene, CDR3 protein, CDR3 DNA. The D gene is left open where the match is weak. A row's size may be missing; if present it is once, few, many or a size class.

- - TRBJ1-5 TRBV27 CASSPSPHAGGPQHF TGTGCCAGCAGTCCCTCTCCGCACGCCGGCGGGCCCCAGCATTTT
- - TRBJ2-7 TRBV7-2 CASSPRQMSSYEQYF TGTGCCAGCAGCCCCAGACAGATGAGCTCCTACGAGCAGTACTTC
- TRBD2 TRBJ2-3 TRBV9 CASSSLGGTDTQYF TGTGCCAGCAGCTCATTGGGAGGGACAGATACGCAGTATTTT
- TRBD1 TRBJ1-5 TRBV6-6 CASSYGGGSPQHF TGTGCCAGCAGTTACGGAGGGGGCTCACCCCAGCATTTT
- TRBD1 TRBJ1-2 TRBV5-1 CASSLRDRGASNYGYTF TGCGCCAGCAGCTTACGGGACAGGGGAGCCTCTAACTATGGCTACACCTTC
- - TRBJ2-2 TRBV12-5 CASGLVGTGELFF TGTGCTAGTGGTTTGGTCGGTACCGGGGAGCTGTTTTTT
- TRBD1 TRBJ2-1 TRBV7-9 CASSLRSMEQGADEQFF TGTGCCAGCAGCCTCCGTAGCATGGAACAGGGGGCCGATGAGCAGTTCTTC
- - TRBJ1-2 TRBV19 CASMVQGAGYTF TGTGCCAGTATGGTCCAGGGTGCGGGCTACACCTTC
once - TRBJ1-1 TRBV2 CASSAYYRDAGTEAFF TGTGCCAGCAGTGCCTATTACAGGGATGCAGGCACTGAAGCTTTCTTT
- - TRBJ1-1 TRBV5-1 CASSPQEGGDTEAFF TGCGCCAGCAGCCCTCAAGAAGGGGGGGACACTGAAGCTTTCTTT
- - TRBJ1-5 TRBV11-2 CASSLNSGGYQPQHF TGTGCCAGCAGCTTGAACTCCGGCGGATATCAGCCCCAGCATTTT
- TRBD1 TRBJ1-2 TRBV7-9 CSSSLQTGKNYGYTF TGTTCCAGCAGCTTACAGACAGGGAAAAACTATGGCTACACCTTC
- - TRBJ2-2 TRBV27 CASSSSVNTGELFF TGTGCCAGCAGCTCTAGCGTAAACACCGGGGAGCTGTTTTTT